The 12 T cell receptor beta chains presented below share a single source sample, sequenced in a study of CD8 T cells in ankylosing spondylitis. Each CDR3 protein is one row after TCRdb ran MiXCR on the 5' RACE reads. The sample yields 40,000 to 50,000 distinct CDR3 sequences, 3% to 4.5% seen once. Sequenced input: blood, either unsorted or a sorted T cell fraction (not recorded which). The receptors derive from a female donor with ankylosing spondylitis or in good health (not recorded which).

This clonotype was picked up many times. The chain employs TRBV9 and TRBJ2-2; TRBD1 might be the D (6 bases). V gave up 5 bases and J gave up 5 bases, with 16 bases separating them. The CDR3 is 15 amino acids. The germline CDR1 and CDR2 sequences are SGDLS and YYNGEE. The CDR3 sequence: CASSGPGHWTGELFF. In DNA form, the CDR3 reads TGTGCCAGCAGTGGCCCGGGACACTGGACCGGGGAGCTGTTTTTT.

This clonotype was picked up a small number of times. The chain uses TRBV30 and TRBJ1-5; the match to TRBD1 covers 10 bases. Germline CDR1 GTSNPN, CDR2 SVGIG (reference sequence). This CDR3 spans 17 amino acids. With V trimmed by 2 bases and J by 2 bases, 9 bases remained unmatched. The CDR3 DNA is TGTGCCTGGAGTACTGACAGGGGGCTTCAGGGCAATCAGCCCCAGCATTTT. Amino acid sequence: CAWSTDRGLQGNQPQHF. The full variable domain, in which reference TRBV30 and TRBJ1-5 provide the parts outside the CDR3, is SQTIHQWPATLVQPVGSPLSLECTVEGTSNPNLYWYRQAAGRGLQLLFYSVGIGQISSEVPQNLSASRPQDRQFILSSKKLLLSDSGFYLCAWSTDRGLQGNQPQHFGDGTRLSIL.

This clonotype was counted ten times or more. The chain is built from TRBV9 and TRBJ1-1, with 7 bases matching TRBD1. The CDR3 contains 16 residues. The J segment lost 3 bases and the V segment lost 1 base, leaving 9 bases of the junction unmatched. CDR1 SGDLS and CDR2 YYNGEE come from the germline V gene. CDR3 residues: CASSVSGGDLDTEAFF. In nucleotides, the CDR3 is TGTGCCAGCAGCGTATCAGGGGGGGATTTGGACACTGAAGCTTTCTTT. The whole variable domain, filled in from reference TRBV9 and TRBJ1-1, reads DSGVTQTPKHLITATGQRVTLRCSPRSGDLSVYWYQQSLDQGLQFLIQYYNGEERAKGNILERFSAQQFPDLHSELNLSSLELGDSALYFCASSVSGGDLDTEAFFGQGTRLTVV.

This clonotype came up many times. The chain couples TRBV9 to TRBJ2-5; 7 nucleotides line up with TRBD2. The germline gives CDR1 SGDLS, CDR2 YYNGEE. The trim removed 0 bases at V and 7 bases at J, leaving 15 bases unmatched. The CDR3 sequence is 17 residues long. The CDR3 nucleotides read TGTGCCAGCAGCGTAGAACCCGGACTAGGGCTCCGGGGGACCCAGTACTTC. Its protein product is CASSVEPGLGLRGTQYF.

This clonotype was counted between two and nine times. The gene calls are TRBV9 and TRBJ2-5, with 11 bases identical to TRBD2. Germline trimming cut 0 bases from V and 3 bases from J; bases unmatched to any gene: 7. Germline V lookup: CDR1 SGDLS, CDR2 YYNGEE. This CDR3 is 17 amino acids long. The CDR3 sequence: CASSVDSSGGVKETQYF. The CDR3, as DNA: TGTGCCAGCAGCGTAGACAGTAGCGGGGGGGTAAAAGAGACCCAGTACTTC. Together with reference TRBV9 and TRBJ2-5, the CDR3 gives the full variable domain: DSGVTQTPKHLITATGQRVTLRCSPRSGDLSVYWYQQSLDQGLQFLIQYYNGEERAKGNILERFSAQQFPDLHSELNLSSLELGDSALYFCASSVDSSGGVKETQYFGPGTRLLVL.

This clonotype was seen repeatedly, ten times or more. This chain links TRBV9 with TRBJ2-1; D not resolved. Germline CDR1 is SGDLS and CDR2 is YYNGEE. The V and J ends lost 0 bases and 1 base respectively, with 5 bases between them. This CDR3 is 14 amino acids long. Written as DNA, the CDR3 is TGTGCCAGCAGCGTAGGACAATCCTACAATGAGCAGTTCTTC. This codes for CASSVGQSYNEQFF.

This clonotype was seen at least ten times. The rearrangement links TRBV9 to TRBJ2-1, with D perhaps TRBD2 (5 bases). The CDR3 spans 15 residues. Germline V gene data show CDR1 as SGDLS and CDR2 as YYNGEE. Trimming left V 6 bases short and J 0 bases short, with 13 bases between. DNA for the CDR3: TGTGCCAGCACCCCTATGGGGAGCTCCTACAATGAGCAGTTCTTC. It codes for CASTPMGSSYNEQFF. The full variable domain, its missing parts supplied by reference TRBV9 and TRBJ2-1, is DSGVTQTPKHLITATGQRVTLRCSPRSGDLSVYWYQQSLDQGLQFLIQYYNGEERAKGNILERFSAQQFPDLHSELNLSSLELGDSALYFCASTPMGSSYNEQFFGPGTRLTVL.

This clonotype appeared a few times. The chain uses TRBV9 and TRBJ1-1; D is uncertain. The CDR3 is made up of 14 amino acids. Germline assignment: CDR1 SGDLS and CDR2 YYNGEE. V gave up 0 bases and J gave up 2 bases, with 8 bases separating them. CDR3 DNA sequence: TGTGCCAGCAGCGTAGACATCGGAAACACTGAAGCTTTCTTT. It yields the protein CASSVDIGNTEAFF.

This clonotype was recorded a few times. The chain uses TRBV9 and TRBJ2-5, with 7 bases fitting TRBD1. CDR1 is SGDLS, CDR2 YYNGEE, per germline. J lost 3 bases, V lost 5 bases, and 7 bases had no gene match. The CDR3 covers 14 residues. CDR3 coding DNA: TGTGCCAGCAGTGAGTCAGGGGGAAAAGAGACCCAGTACTTC. It encodes CASSESGGKETQYF.

In this sample, this clonotype turned up many times. The chain employs TRBV9 and TRBJ2-7; 11 bases are a match to TRBD2. The ends lost 4 bases at V and 2 bases at J; junction bases unmatched: 8. CDR1 is SGDLS, CDR2 YYNGEE, per germline. CDR3 length: 16 amino acids. The CDR3 loop is CASSTQGTSGTYEQYF. The DNA for the CDR3 is TGTGCCAGCAGCACCCAAGGGACTAGCGGAACCTACGAGCAGTACTTC.

This clonotype has at least ten counts. CDR3 in amino acids: CASSGGGLTDTQYF. The CDR3 DNA is TGTGCCAGCAGTGGGGGGGGGTTGACAGATACGCAGTATTTT. The rearrangement uses TRBV9 and TRBJ2-3, with TRBD2 matching 7 bases. The germline V gene has CDR1 SGDLS and CDR2 YYNGEE. The length of the CDR3 is 14 residues. Germline trimming cut 5 bases from V and 3 bases from J; bases unmatched to any gene: 6.

Relative to its sample, this clonotype is medium-sized. The chain joins TRBV9 to TRBJ1-2; 8 nucleotides align to TRBD1. The J segment lost 4 bases and the V segment lost 0 bases, leaving 2 bases of the junction unmatched. The germline V gene encodes CDR1 SGDLS and CDR2 YYNGEE. The CDR3 is 14 amino acids. CDR3 nucleotide sequence: TGTGCCAGCAGCGTAGGGACAGGGATCTATGGCTACACCTTC. Translating it yields CASSVGTGIYGYTF.